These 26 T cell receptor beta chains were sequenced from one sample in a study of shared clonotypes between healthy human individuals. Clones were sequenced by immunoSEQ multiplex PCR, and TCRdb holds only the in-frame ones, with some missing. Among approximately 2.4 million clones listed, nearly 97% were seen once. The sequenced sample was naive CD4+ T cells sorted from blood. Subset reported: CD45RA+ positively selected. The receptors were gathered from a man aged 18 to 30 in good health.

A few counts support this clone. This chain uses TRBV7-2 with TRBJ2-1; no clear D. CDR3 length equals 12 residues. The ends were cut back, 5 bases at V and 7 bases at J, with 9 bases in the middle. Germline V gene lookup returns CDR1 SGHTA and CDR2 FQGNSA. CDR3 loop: CASSAGRNEQFF. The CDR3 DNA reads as TGTGCCAGCAGCGCCGGACGGAATGAGCAGTTCTTC.

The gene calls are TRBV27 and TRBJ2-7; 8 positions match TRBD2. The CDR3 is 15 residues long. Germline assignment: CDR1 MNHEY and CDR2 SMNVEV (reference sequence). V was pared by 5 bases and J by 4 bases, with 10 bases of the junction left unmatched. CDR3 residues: CASSTRLAGLYEQYF. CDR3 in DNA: TGTGCCAGCAGTACCCGCCTAGCGGGTCTATACGAGCAGTACTTC.

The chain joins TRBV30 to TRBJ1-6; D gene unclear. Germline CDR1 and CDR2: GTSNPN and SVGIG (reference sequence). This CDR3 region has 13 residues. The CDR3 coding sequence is TGTGCTTTCGGAATTCCCTATAATTCACCCCTCCACTTT. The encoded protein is CAFGIPYNSPLHF.

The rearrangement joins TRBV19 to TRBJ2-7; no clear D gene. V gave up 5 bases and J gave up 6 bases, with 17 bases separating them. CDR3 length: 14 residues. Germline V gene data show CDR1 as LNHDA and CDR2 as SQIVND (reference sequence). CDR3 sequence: CASSSDRGRGEQYF. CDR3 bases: TGTGCCAGTAGTTCAGACCGTGGTCGTGGCGAGCAGTACTTC.

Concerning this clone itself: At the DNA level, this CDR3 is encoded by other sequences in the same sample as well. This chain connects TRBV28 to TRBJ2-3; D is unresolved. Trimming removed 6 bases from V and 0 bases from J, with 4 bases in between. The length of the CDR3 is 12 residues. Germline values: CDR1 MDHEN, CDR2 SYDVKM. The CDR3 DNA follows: TGTGCCAGCAGCCCCAGCACAGATACGCAGTATTTT. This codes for CASSPSTDTQYF.

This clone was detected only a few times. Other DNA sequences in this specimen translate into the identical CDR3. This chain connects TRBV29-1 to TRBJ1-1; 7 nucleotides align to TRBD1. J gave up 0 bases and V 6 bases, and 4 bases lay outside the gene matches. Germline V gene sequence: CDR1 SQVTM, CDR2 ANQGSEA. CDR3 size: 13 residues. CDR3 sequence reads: CSVTGRMNTEAFF. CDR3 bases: TGCAGCGTGACAGGGAGGATGAACACTGAAGCTTTCTTT.

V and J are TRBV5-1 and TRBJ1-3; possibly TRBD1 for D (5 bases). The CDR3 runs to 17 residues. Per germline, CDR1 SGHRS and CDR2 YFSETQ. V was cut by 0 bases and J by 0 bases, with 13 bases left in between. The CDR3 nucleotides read TGCGCCAGCAGCTTGGAGGGGAGGCCTAACTCTGGAAACACCATATATTTT. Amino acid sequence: CASSLEGRPNSGNTIYF. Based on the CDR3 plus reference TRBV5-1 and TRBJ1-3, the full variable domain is KAGVTQTPRYLIKTRGQQVTLSCSPISGHRSVSWYQQTPGQGLQFLFEYFSETQRNKGNFPGRFSGRQFSNSRSEMNVSTLELGDSALYLCASSLEGRPNSGNTIYFGEGSWLTVV.

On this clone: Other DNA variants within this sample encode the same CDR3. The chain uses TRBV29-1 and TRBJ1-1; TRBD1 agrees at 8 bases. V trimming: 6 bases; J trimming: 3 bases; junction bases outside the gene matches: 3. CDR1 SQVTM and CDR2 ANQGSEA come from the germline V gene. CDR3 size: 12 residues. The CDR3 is CSVVQGDTEAFF. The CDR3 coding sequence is TGCAGCGTCGTACAGGGGGACACTGAAGCTTTCTTT.

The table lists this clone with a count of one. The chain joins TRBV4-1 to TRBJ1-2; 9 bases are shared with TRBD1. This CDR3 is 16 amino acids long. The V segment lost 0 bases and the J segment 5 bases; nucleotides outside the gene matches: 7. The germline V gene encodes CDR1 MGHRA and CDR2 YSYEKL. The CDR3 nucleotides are TGCGCCAGCAGCCAAGATTCTGGGACAGGGACTTATGGCTACACCTTC. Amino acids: CASSQDSGTGTYGYTF.

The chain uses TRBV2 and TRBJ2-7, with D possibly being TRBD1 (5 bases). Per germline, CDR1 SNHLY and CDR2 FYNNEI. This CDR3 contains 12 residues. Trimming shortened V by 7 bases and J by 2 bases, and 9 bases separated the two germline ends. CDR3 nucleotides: TGTGCCAGCAATGAGGACACCTACGAGCAGTACTTC. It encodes CASNEDTYEQYF.

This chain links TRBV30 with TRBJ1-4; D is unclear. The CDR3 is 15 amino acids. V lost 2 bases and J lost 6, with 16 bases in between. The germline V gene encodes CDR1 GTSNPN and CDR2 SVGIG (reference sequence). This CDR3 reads CAWSNRRGADEKLFF. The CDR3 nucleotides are TGTGCCTGGAGTAATCGGCGCGGAGCGGATGAAAAACTGTTTTTT.

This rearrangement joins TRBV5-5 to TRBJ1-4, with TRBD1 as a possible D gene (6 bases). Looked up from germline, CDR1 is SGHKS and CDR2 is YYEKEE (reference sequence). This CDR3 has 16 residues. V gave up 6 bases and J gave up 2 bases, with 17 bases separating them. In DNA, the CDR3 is TGTGCCAGCATCAGGGGCGGAGGGGTGACTAATGAAAAACTGTTTTTT. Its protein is CASIRGGGVTNEKLFF.

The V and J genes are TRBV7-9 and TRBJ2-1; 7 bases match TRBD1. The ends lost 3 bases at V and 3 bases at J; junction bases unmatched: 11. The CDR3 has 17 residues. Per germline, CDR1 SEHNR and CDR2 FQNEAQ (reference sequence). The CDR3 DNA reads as TGTGCCAGCAGCTTGACTTTACTAGGGACAGACTACAATGAGCAGTTCTTC. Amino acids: CASSLTLLGTDYNEQFF.

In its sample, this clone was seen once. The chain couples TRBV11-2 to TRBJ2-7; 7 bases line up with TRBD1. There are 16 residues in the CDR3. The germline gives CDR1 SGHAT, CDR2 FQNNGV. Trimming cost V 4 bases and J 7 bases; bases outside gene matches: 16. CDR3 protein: CASSSPRRQGSGEQYF. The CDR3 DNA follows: TGTGCCAGCAGCTCACCCCGGAGACAGGGAAGTGGTGAGCAGTACTTC.

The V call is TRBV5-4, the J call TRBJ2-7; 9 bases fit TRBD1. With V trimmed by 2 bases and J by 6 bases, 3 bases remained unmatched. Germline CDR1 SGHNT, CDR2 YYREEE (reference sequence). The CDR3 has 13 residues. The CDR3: CASSLWDRAEQYF. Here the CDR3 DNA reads TGTGCCAGCAGCTTATGGGACAGGGCCGAGCAGTACTTC.

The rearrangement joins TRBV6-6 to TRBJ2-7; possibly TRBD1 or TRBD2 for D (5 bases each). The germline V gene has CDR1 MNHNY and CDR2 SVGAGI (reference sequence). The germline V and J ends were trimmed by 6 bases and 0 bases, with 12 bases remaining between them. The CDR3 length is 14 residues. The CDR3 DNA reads TGTGCCAGCAGCCCCGGGACCTTCTCCTACGAGCAGTACTTC. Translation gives CASSPGTFSYEQYF.

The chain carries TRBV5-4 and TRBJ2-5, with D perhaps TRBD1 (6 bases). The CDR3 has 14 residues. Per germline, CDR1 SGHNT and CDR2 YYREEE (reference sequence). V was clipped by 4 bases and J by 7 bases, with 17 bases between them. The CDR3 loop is CASSPPDREGTQYF. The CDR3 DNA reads TGTGCCAGCAGCCCCCCGGACAGAGAGGGGACCCAGTACTTC. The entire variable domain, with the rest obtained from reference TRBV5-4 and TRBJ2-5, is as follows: ETGVTQSPTHLIKTRGQQVTLRCSSQSGHNTVSWYQQALGQGPQFIFQYYREEENGRGNFPPRFSGLQFPNYSSELNVNALELDDSALYLCASSPPDREGTQYFGPGTRLLVL.

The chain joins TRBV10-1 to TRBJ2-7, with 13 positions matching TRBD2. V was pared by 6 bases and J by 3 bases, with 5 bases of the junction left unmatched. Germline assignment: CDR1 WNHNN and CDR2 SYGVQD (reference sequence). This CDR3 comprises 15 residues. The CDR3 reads CASRPRLAGGYEQYF. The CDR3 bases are TGCGCCAGCAGGCCCCGACTAGCGGGGGGCTACGAGCAGTACTTC.

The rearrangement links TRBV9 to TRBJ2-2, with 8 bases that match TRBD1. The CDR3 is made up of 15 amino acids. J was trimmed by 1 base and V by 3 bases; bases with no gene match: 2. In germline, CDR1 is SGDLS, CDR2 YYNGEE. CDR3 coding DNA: TGTGCCAGCAGCGGACAGGGGTTGAACACCGGGGAGCTGTTTTTT. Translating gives CASSGQGLNTGELFF. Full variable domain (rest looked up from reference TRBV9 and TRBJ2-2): DSGVTQTPKHLITATGQRVTLRCSPRSGDLSVYWYQQSLDQGLQFLIQYYNGEERAKGNILERFSAQQFPDLHSELNLSSLELGDSALYFCASSGQGLNTGELFFGEGSRLTVL.

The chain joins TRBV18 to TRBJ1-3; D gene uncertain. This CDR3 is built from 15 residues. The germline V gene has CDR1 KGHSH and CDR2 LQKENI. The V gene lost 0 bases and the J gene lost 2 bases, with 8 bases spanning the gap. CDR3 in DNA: TGTGCCAGCTCACCACCTTCTATCACTGGAAACACCATATATTTT. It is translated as CASSPPSITGNTIYF.

For the CDR3, the DNA is TGTGCCAGTAGTCCTACAGGGGGAGGAGGCTACACCTTC. It yields the protein CASSPTGGGGYTF. V and J are TRBV19 and TRBJ1-2, with TRBD1 matching 8 bases. V shed 5 bases, J shed 8 bases, and the junction held 7 bases outside the gene matches. Per the germline V gene, CDR1 is LNHDA and CDR2 is SQIVND (reference sequence). The CDR3 is made up of 13 amino acids. Full variable domain (missing parts from reference TRBV19 and TRBJ1-2): DGGITQSPKYLFRKEGQNVTLSCEQNLNHDAMYWYRQDPGQGLRLIYYSQIVNDFQKGDIAEGYSVSREKKESFPLTVTSAQKNPTAFYLCASSPTGGGGYTFGSGTRLTVV.

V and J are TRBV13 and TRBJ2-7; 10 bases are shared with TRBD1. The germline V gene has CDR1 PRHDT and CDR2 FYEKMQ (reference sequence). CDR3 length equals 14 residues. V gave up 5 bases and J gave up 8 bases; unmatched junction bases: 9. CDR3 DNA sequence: TGTGCCAGCAGCATCCGGGACAGGGGACTTCAGCAGTACTTC. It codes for CASSIRDRGLQQYF.

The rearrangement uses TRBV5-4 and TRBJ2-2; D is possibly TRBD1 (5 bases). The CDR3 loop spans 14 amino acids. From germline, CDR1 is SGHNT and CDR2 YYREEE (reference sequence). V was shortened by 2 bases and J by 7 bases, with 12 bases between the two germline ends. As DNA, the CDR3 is TGTGCCAGCAGCTTCTCGGCAGGGCTCGGGGAGCTGTTTTTT. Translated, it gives CASSFSAGLGELFF. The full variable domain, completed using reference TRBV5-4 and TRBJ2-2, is ETGVTQSPTHLIKTRGQQVTLRCSSQSGHNTVSWYQQALGQGPQFIFQYYREEENGRGNFPPRFSGLQFPNYSSELNVNALELDDSALYLCASSFSAGLGELFFGEGSRLTVL.

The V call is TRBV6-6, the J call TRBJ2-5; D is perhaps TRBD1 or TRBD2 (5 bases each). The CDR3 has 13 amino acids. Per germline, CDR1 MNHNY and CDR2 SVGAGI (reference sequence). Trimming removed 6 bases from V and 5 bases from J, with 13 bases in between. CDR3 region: CASRPQGAETQYF. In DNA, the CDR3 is TGTGCCAGCAGACCCCAGGGAGCGGAGACCCAGTACTTC.

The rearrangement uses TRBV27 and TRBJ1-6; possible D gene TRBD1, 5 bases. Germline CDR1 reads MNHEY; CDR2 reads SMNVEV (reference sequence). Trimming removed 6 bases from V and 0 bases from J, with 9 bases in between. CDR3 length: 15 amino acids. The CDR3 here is CASSGASSYNSPLHF. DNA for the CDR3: TGTGCCAGCAGCGGGGCGAGCTCCTATAATTCACCCCTCCACTTT.

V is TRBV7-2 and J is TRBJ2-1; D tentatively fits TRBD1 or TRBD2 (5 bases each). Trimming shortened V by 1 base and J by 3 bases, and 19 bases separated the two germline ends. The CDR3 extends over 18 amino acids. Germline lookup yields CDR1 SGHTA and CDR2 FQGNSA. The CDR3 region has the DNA TGTGCCAGCAGCTTAGGAGGCAAAACCGGGACGCTCTACAATGAGCAGTTCTTC. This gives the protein CASSLGGKTGTLYNEQFF. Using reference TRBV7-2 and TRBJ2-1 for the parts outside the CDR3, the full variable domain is GAGVSQSPSNKVTEKGKDVELRCDPISGHTALYWYRQSLGQGLEFLIYFQGNSAPDKSGLPSDRFSAERTGGSVSTLTIQRTQQEDSAVYLCASSLGGKTGTLYNEQFFGPGTRLTVL.